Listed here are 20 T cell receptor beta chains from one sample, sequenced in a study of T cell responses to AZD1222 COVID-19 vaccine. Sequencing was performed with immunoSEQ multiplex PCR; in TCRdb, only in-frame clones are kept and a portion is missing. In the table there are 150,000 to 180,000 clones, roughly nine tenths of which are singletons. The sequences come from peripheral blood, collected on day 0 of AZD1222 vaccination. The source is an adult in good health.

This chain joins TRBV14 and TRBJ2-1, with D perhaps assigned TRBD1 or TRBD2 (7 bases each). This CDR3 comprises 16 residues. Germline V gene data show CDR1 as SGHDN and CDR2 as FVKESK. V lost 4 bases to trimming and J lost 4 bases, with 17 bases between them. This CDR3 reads CASSPRGRGLYNEQFF. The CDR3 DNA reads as TGTGCCAGCAGCCCCCGGGGGAGGGGGCTATACAATGAGCAGTTCTTC.

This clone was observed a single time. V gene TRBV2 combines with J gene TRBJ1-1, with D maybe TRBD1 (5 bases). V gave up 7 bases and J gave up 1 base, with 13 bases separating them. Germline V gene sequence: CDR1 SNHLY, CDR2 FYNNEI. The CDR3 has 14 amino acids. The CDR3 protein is CASNKGTGNTEAFF. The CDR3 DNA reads TGTGCCAGCAACAAAGGGACCGGGAACACTGAAGCTTTCTTT.

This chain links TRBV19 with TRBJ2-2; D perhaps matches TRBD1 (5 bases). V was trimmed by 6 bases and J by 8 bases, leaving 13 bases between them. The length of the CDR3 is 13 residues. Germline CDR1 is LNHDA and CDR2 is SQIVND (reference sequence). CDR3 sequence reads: CASSLTAGGELFF. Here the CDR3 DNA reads TGTGCCAGTAGCCTAACCGCAGGGGGGGAGCTGTTTTTT.

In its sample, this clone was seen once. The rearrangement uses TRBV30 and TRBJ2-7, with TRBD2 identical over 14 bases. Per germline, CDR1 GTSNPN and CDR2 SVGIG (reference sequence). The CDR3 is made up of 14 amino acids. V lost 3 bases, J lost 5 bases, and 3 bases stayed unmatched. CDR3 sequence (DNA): TGTGCCTGGAGCCTGGGACTAGCGGGAGACGAGCAGTACTTC. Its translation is CAWSLGLAGDEQYF.

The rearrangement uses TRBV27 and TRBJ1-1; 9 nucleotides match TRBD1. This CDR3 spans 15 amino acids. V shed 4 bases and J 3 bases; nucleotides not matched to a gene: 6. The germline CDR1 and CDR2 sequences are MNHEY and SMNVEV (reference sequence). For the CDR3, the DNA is TGTGCCAGCAGTTCATGGGACAGGGTGGACACTGAAGCTTTCTTT. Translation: CASSSWDRVDTEAFF.

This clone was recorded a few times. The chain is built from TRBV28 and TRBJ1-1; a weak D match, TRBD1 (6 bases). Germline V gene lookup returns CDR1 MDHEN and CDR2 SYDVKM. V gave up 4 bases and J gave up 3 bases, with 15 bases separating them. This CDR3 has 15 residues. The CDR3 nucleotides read TGTGCCAGCAGTTCCCCCGGACAGCTGCACACTGAAGCTTTCTTT. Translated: CASSSPGQLHTEAFF.

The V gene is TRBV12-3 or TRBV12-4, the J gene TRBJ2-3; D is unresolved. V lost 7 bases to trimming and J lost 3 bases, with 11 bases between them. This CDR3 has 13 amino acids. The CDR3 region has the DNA TGTGCCAGCAACGACGGTTCTACAGATACGCAGTATTTT. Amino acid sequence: CASNDGSTDTQYF.

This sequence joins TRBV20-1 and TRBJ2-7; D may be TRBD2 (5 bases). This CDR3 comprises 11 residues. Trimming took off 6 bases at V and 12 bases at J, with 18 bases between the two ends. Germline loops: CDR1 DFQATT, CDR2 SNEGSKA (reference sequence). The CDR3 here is CSALKGGGLYF. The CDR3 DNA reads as TGCAGTGCCCTTAAGGGCGGAGGACTGTACTTC.

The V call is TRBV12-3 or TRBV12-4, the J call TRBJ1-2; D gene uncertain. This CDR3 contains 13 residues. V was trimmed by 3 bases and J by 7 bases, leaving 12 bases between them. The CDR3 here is CASSFIRISGYTF. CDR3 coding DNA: TGTGCCAGCAGTTTTATCAGAATAAGTGGCTACACCTTC.

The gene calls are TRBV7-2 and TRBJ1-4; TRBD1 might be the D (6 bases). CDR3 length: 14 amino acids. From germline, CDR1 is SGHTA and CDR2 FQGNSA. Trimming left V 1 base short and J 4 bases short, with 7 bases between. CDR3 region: CASSLGDINEKLFF. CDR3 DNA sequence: TGTGCCAGCAGCTTAGGGGACATTAATGAAAAACTGTTTTTT. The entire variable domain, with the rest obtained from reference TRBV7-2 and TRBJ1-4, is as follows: GAGVSQSPSNKVTEKGKDVELRCDPISGHTALYWYRQSLGQGLEFLIYFQGNSAPDKSGLPSDRFSAERTGGSVSTLTIQRTQQEDSAVYLCASSLGDINEKLFFGSGTQLSVL.

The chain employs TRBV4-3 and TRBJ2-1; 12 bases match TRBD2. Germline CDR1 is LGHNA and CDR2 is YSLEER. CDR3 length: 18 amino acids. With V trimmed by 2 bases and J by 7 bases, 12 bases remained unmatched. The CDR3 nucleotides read TGCGCCAGCAGCCAAACAACTCTAGCGGGAGGGCTTTTTAATGAGCAGTTCTTC. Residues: CASSQTTLAGGLFNEQFF.

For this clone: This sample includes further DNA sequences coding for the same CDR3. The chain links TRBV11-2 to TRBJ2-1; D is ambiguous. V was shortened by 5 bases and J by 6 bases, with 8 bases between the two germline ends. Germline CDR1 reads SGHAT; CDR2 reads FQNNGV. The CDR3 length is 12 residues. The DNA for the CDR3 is TGTGCCAGCAGCCCAGTGGGCAATGAGCAGTTCTTC. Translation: CASSPVGNEQFF.

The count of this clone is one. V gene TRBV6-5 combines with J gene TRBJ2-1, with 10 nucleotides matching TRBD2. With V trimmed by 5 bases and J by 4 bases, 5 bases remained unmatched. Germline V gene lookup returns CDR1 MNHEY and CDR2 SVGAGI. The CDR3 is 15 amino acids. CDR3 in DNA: TGTGCCAGCAGTCCGGGACTAGCGACATACAATGAGCAGTTCTTC. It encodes CASSPGLATYNEQFF.

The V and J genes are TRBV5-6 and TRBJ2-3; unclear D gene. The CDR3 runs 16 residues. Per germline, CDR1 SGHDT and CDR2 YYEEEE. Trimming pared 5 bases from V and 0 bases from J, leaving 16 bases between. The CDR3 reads CASRALSVPSTDTQYF. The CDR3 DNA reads TGTGCCAGCAGGGCCCTTAGTGTACCTAGCACAGATACGCAGTATTTT.

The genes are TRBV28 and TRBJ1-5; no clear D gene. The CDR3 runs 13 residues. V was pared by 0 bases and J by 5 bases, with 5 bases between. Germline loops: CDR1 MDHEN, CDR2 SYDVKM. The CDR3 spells CASSLWADQPQHF. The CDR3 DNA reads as TGTGCCAGCAGTTTATGGGCCGATCAGCCCCAGCATTTT.

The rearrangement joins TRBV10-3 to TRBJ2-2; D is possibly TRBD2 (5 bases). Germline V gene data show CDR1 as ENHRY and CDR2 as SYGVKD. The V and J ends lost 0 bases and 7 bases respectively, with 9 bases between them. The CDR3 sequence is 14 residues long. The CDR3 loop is CAISESDFVGELFF. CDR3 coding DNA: TGTGCCATCAGTGAGTCGGACTTCGTCGGGGAGCTGTTTTTT.

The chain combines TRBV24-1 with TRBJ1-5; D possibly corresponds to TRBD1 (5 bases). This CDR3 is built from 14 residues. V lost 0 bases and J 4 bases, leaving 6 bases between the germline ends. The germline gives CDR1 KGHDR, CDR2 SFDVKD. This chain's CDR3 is CATSDLGGNQPQHF. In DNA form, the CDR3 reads TGTGCCACCAGTGATTTGGGGGGGAATCAGCCCCAGCATTTT.

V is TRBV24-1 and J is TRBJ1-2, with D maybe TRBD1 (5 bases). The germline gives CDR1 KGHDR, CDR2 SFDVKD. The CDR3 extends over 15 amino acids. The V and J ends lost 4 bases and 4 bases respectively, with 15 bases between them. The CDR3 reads CATSEPGLSFYGYTF. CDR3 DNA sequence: TGTGCCACCAGTGAGCCGGGACTTTCTTTCTATGGCTACACCTTC.

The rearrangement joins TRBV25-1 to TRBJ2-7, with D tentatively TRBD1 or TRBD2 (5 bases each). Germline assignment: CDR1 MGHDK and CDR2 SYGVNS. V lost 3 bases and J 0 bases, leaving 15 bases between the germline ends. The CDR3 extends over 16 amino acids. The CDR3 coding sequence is TGTGCCAGCAGTGACCGGGGCAGCGTGAGCTCCTACGAGCAGTACTTC. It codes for CASSDRGSVSSYEQYF.

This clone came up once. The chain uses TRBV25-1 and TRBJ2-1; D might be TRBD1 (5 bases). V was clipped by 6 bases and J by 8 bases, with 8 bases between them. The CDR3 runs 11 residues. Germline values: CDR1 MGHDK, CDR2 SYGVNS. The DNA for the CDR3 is TGTGCCAGCAGCAGGGCACATGAGCAGTTCTTC. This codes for CASSRAHEQFF. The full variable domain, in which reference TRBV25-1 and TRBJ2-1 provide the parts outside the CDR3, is EADIYQTPRYLVIGTGKKITLECSQTMGHDKMYWYQQDPGMELHLIHYSYGVNSTEKGDLSSESTVSRIRTEHFPLTLESARPSHTSQYLCASSRAHEQFFGPGTRLTVL.